This is a list of T cell receptor beta chains from one sample in a study of blood T cell repertoires in COVID-19. Here immunoSEQ multiplex PCR was the method, and the copy in TCRdb shows in-frame clones only, minus some. The sample records around 230,000 clones, approximately 75% being singletons. Sequences were obtained from PBMCs or T cells enriched from blood (not recorded which). The receptors stem from a man in his forties who had recovered from COVID-19. Both conserved end residues are trimmed from each CDR3.

ATSGGGASNQPQH	TRBV24-1	TRBJ1-5
ASSLLGQGAIGYT	TRBV5-5	TRBJ1-2
ASSDGASTNEKLF	TRBV25-1	TRBJ1-4
ASSERGAWTIY	TRBV6-1	TRBJ1-3
ASSSADRVITDTQY	TRBV5-6	TRBJ2-3
ASSLALGVGYGYT	TRBV7-2	TRBJ1-2
ASSFPGGGALH	TRBV27	TRBJ1-6
ASTQGLYEQY	TRBV25-1	TRBJ2-7
ASRRAGGDTGELF	TRBV5-1	TRBJ2-2
ASSPTPGTSGGFTGELF	TRBV5-1	TRBJ2-2
ASSLAYPPGEQY	TRBV7-9	TRBJ2-7
ASSRDRSNQPQH	TRBV9	TRBJ1-5
ASRLQRGSYTEAF	TRBV7-8	TRBJ1-1
ASFPQSGANVLT	TRBV18	TRBJ2-6
ASSLAGGKQF	TRBV7-9	TRBJ2-1
ASRSSGGESGELF	TRBV28	TRBJ2-2
ASSLETDYGYT	TRBV5-1	TRBJ1-2
SVSPGANVLT	TRBV29-1	TRBJ2-6
ASSSQGQDYGYT	TRBV27	TRBJ1-2
ASSPRGGDTQY	TRBV5-1	TRBJ2-3
SVILSGNTIY	TRBV29-1	TRBJ1-3
ASSRDRALDTEAF	TRBV7-3	TRBJ1-1
ASSYSSRGTEAF	TRBV6-5	TRBJ1-1
ASSEETGESYEQY	TRBV6-1	TRBJ2-7
ASHPGGSGNTIY	TRBV5-1	TRBJ1-3
ASSPLAGPQETQY	TRBV5-1	TRBJ2-5
ASSLIQLNTEAF	TRBV5-4	TRBJ1-1
ASSRVGGAGETQY	TRBV7-3	TRBJ2-5
ASSQGFSSYEQY	TRBV11-2	TRBJ2-7
ASRGRTVNTEAF	TRBV6-5	TRBJ1-1
ASSPSEGSPLH	TRBV18	TRBJ1-6
ASSRDRESQY	TRBV7-8	TRBJ2-3
ASSLAWTGAVETQY	TRBV5-1	TRBJ2-5
ASSLASPRQNTEAF	TRBV11-2	TRBJ1-1
ASSPKRLAGWSEDTQY	TRBV7-9	TRBJ2-3
AIRGAFSTDTQY	TRBV10-3	TRBJ2-3
ASSPPNRYEQY	TRBV27	TRBJ2-7
AISEGQGWTEAF	TRBV10-3	TRBJ1-1
ASSVAQGTGSFNEQF	TRBV9	TRBJ2-1
ASSLQGSEQF	TRBV18	TRBJ2-1
ASRLGTGKAF	TRBV3-1/TRBV3-2	TRBJ1-1
ASSLMGQTTYEQY	TRBV7-3	TRBJ2-7
ASSPGQGTYNEQF	TRBV27	TRBJ2-1
ASSQREGAETQY	TRBV5-1	TRBJ2-5
ASQPTGKDGYT	TRBV6-5	TRBJ1-2
AISESGPGGSPLH	TRBV10-3	TRBJ1-6
ASSEQGLAATDTQY	TRBV6-4	TRBJ2-3
ASSREQGSHEQY	TRBV7-2	TRBJ2-7
ASSNRGLRQETQY	TRBV7-2	TRBJ2-5
SVRQGGQPQH	TRBV29-1	TRBJ1-5
SVDKASGGGYGYT	TRBV29-1	TRBJ1-2
ASSVALGGYT	TRBV25-1	TRBJ1-2
ASSFTISLYNEQF	TRBV5-1	TRBJ2-1